The 16 T cell receptor beta chains reported below all come from one sample, sequenced in a study of T cell clonotyping in hematopoietic cell transplantation. TCRdb's copy holds only in-frame clones and misses some; the assay was immunoSEQ multiplex PCR. The sample contains more than 25,000 clones, over 60% of which appear only once. Time point indicated: recipient sample about 28 days before transplant, after cytoreduction. The specimen comprised peripheral blood mononuclear cells, sampled before stem cell transplant. These receptors all come from a man over 45 with myelodysplastic syndrome. Some clones in this sample may be carry-over from other donors' samples.

V is TRBV19 and J is TRBJ2-5, with D unresolved. V lost 6 bases to trimming and J lost 0 bases, with 14 bases between them. Germline V gene sequence: CDR1 LNHDA, CDR2 SQIVND (reference sequence). The CDR3 totals 15 residues. The CDR3 loop is CASRAQGRDQETQYF. CDR3 sequence (DNA): TGTGCCAGTAGGGCCCAAGGCAGAGACCAAGAGACCCAGTACTTC.

The CDR3: CASSSEFRAYEQYF. The CDR3 nucleotides read TGTGCCAGCAGCTCGGAATTCAGGGCTTACGAGCAGTACTTC. The chain carries TRBV5-4 and TRBJ2-7, with D possibly being TRBD1 (5 bases). CDR3 length equals 14 residues. V gave up 3 bases and J gave up 4 bases, with 14 bases separating them. CDR1 is SGHNT, CDR2 YYREEE, per germline (reference sequence).

The rearrangement joins TRBV6-1 to TRBJ2-7; TRBD2 agrees at 11 bases. Losses at the gene ends were 3 bases for V and 4 bases for J; bases not matched to a gene: 2. The CDR3 spans 14 residues. Germline V lookup: CDR1 MNHNS, CDR2 SASEGT. DNA for the CDR3: TGTGCCAGCAGTGAGGGACTAGCGGTGTACGAGCAGTACTTC. Residues: CASSEGLAVYEQYF.

The chain carries TRBV7-2 and TRBJ1-2; TRBD1 aligns across 7 bases. V shed 2 bases and J 7 bases; nucleotides not matched to a gene: 10. The CDR3 loop spans 15 amino acids. From germline, CDR1 is SGHTA and CDR2 FQGNSA. The CDR3, as DNA: TGTGCCAGCAGCTTATATCGACAGGGCGGCGGTGGCTACACCTTC. It encodes CASSLYRQGGGGYTF.

This clone was found a few times. The V call is TRBV30, the J call TRBJ1-3, with a possible D match to TRBD1 (5 bases). Germline CDR1 and CDR2: GTSNPN and SVGIG (reference sequence). V was shortened by 2 bases and J by 4 bases, with 9 bases between the two germline ends. This CDR3 comprises 13 residues. This chain's CDR3 is CAWSWGEGNTIYF. DNA of the CDR3: TGTGCCTGGAGTTGGGGGGAGGGAAACACCATATATTTT. Full variable domain (outside the CDR3, taken from reference TRBV30 and TRBJ1-3): SQTIHQWPATLVQPVGSPLSLECTVEGTSNPNLYWYRQAAGRGLQLLFYSVGIGQISSEVPQNLSASRPQDRQFILSSKKLLLSDSGFYLCAWSWGEGNTIYFGEGSWLTVV.

The rearrangement uses TRBV6-6 and TRBJ2-7; 8 bases match TRBD1. The CDR3 has 15 residues. Germline CDR1 MNHNY, CDR2 SVGAGI (reference sequence). V lost 5 bases to trimming and J lost 7 bases; unmatched junction nucleotides: 13. The CDR3 loop is CASSPTGALSGEQYF. CDR3 bases: TGTGCCAGCAGTCCGACAGGGGCCCTTAGTGGGGAGCAGTACTTC.

This chain uses TRBV5-6 with TRBJ1-2; D gene unclear. Trimming took 0 bases from V and 4 from J, leaving 10 bases between them. In germline, CDR1 is SGHDT, CDR2 YYEEEE. This CDR3 has 14 residues. The CDR3 sequence is CASSLAGPGYGYTF. In DNA form, the CDR3 reads TGTGCCAGCAGCTTGGCCGGGCCTGGCTATGGCTACACCTTC.

With respect to this clone: A junction boundary mismatches the germline segment, possibly from a read error. The chain links TRBV30 to TRBJ1-2, with D unresolved. From germline, CDR1 is GTSNPN and CDR2 SVGIG (reference sequence). The CDR3 length is 15 residues. CDR3 amino acids: CAWSSGSKMGYGYAF. In nucleotides, the CDR3 is TGTGCCTGGAGTTCTGGGAGCAAAATGGGCTATGGCTACGCCTTC.

This sequence joins TRBV5-8 and TRBJ2-5, with 11 bases aligning to TRBD1. The V gene's germline CDR1 is SGHTS and CDR2 YDEGEE. The V gene end was trimmed by 4 bases and the J gene end by 4 bases; junction bases not matched to a gene: 3. This CDR3 has 14 residues. The CDR3: CASSRGTGGETQYF. The CDR3 nucleotides read TGTGCCAGCAGCCGAGGGACAGGGGGAGAGACCCAGTACTTC.

The rearrangement uses TRBV2 and TRBJ2-7; D remains unclear. The CDR3 length is 11 residues. Germline lookup yields CDR1 SNHLY and CDR2 FYNNEI. V gave up 2 bases and J gave up 11 bases, with 10 bases separating them. CDR3 sequence (DNA): TGTGCCAGCAGTGAAAAACGGACCGAGTACTTC. As protein: CASSEKRTEYF. The full variable domain, its missing parts supplied by reference TRBV2 and TRBJ2-7, is EPEVTQTPSHQVTQMGQEVILRCVPISNHLYFYWYRQILGQKVEFLVSFYNNEISEKSEIFDDQFSVERPDGSNFTLKIRSTKLEDSAMYFCASSEKRTEYFGPGTRLTVT.

This sequence joins TRBV5-1 and TRBJ2-2, with 8 bases identical to TRBD1. This CDR3 contains 16 residues. Germline trimming cut 4 bases from V and 2 bases from J; bases unmatched to any gene: 7. Germline V gives CDR1 SGHRS, CDR2 YFSETQ. CDR3 residues: CASSPGTGFNTGELFF. DNA for the CDR3: TGCGCCAGCAGCCCCGGGACAGGTTTCAACACCGGGGAGCTGTTTTTT.

In this sample, this clone turned up once. The chain has TRBV13 and TRBJ2-5; D is unclear. The CDR3 is 14 residues long. V was clipped by 5 bases and J by 3 bases, with 13 bases between them. Germline V lookup: CDR1 PRHDT, CDR2 FYEKMQ (reference sequence). In DNA, the CDR3 is TGTGCCAGCAGCACAAGAGGCTCCAAAGAGACCCAGTACTTC. Protein product: CASSTRGSKETQYF. The full variable domain, in which reference TRBV13 and TRBJ2-5 provide the parts outside the CDR3, is AAGVIQSPRHLIKEKRETATLKCYPIPRHDTVYWYQQGPGQDPQFLISFYEKMQSDKGSIPDRFSAQQFSDYHSELNMSSLELGDSALYFCASSTRGSKETQYFGPGTRLLVL.

The chain carries TRBV7-9 and TRBJ1-6; D perhaps matches TRBD1 (6 bases). Trimming removed 4 bases from V and 7 bases from J, with 14 bases in between. CDR1 and CDR2 (germline): SEHNR, FQNEAQ (reference sequence). The CDR3 has 15 residues. CDR3 in DNA: TGTGCCAGCAGCTCGGGACAACCTGGGAATTCACCCCTCCACTTT. This sequence encodes CASSSGQPGNSPLHF.

The chain couples TRBV7-9 to TRBJ1-1; a weak D match, TRBD1 (6 bases). The CDR3 consists of 17 residues. Per germline, CDR1 SEHNR and CDR2 FQNEAQ (reference sequence). Trimming stripped 4 bases from V and 0 bases from J, with 18 bases between. DNA of the CDR3: TGTGCCAGCAGCTCCCGAGGGGGGAAGGGGATGAACACTGAAGCTTTCTTT. It is translated as CASSSRGGKGMNTEAFF. Using reference TRBV7-9 and TRBJ1-1 for the parts outside the CDR3, the full variable domain is DTGVSQNPRHKITKRGQNVTFRCDPISEHNRLYWYRQTLGQGPEFLTYFQNEAQLEKSRLLSDRFSAERPKGSFSTLEIQRTEQGDSAMYLCASSSRGGKGMNTEAFFGQGTRLTVV.

This chain uses TRBV10-3 with TRBJ2-3, with no clear D. CDR3 length: 13 amino acids. Germline V gives CDR1 ENHRY, CDR2 SYGVKD. Deletions cut 10 bases from V and 3 bases from J, with 14 bases between. CDR3 nucleotide sequence: TGTGCCACCATTGGGGAACTGACAGATACGCAGTATTTT. The encoded protein is CATIGELTDTQYF.

The genes are TRBV6-1 and TRBJ1-1; D is unclear. V shed 8 bases and J shed 3 bases, with 19 bases lying between them. CDR1 and CDR2 from the germline V gene are MNHNS and SASEGT. This CDR3 has 15 amino acids. The DNA of the CDR3 is TGTGCCAGCCACCCCCCCGCTTATACTGACACTGAAGCTTTCTTT. It is translated as CASHPPAYTDTEAFF.